The 9 T cell receptor beta chains listed next were all sequenced from one sample in a study of blood T cell repertoires in COVID-19. The table came from immunoSEQ multiplex PCR; TCRdb's copy has only in-frame clones and leaves some out. The data contain roughly 330,000 clones, about 82% of them singletons. The sequenced sample was peripheral blood. The receptors derive from a woman between 50 and 59 years old with acute or convalescent COVID-19.

The J gene is TRBJ1-1, the V gene TRBV5-8, with D tentatively TRBD1 (5 bases). V was pared by 0 bases and J by 1 base, with 7 bases between. The CDR3 has 14 residues. Per the germline V gene, CDR1 is SGHTS and CDR2 is YDEGEE. CDR3 nucleotides: TGTGCCAGCAGCTTGGAGGGGTGGAACACTGAAGCTTTCTTT. Translation gives CASSLEGWNTEAFF.

The chain uses TRBV18 and TRBJ2-2; tentatively, D is TRBD1 (6 bases). The V end lost 2 bases, the J end lost 0 bases, and 10 bases lay between the germline ends. The CDR3 is 16 amino acids. CDR1 KGHSH and CDR2 LQKENI come from the germline V gene. As DNA, the CDR3 is TGTGCCAGCTCACCAAGGGGACAATCGAACACCGGGGAGCTGTTTTTT. Amino acids: CASSPRGQSNTGELFF.

The chain combines TRBV30 with TRBJ1-5; TRBD1 agrees at 11 bases. The germline gives CDR1 GTSNPN, CDR2 SVGIG (reference sequence). Trimming removed 0 bases from V and 5 bases from J; junction bases left unmatched: 3. The CDR3 is made up of 15 amino acids. The CDR3 DNA follows: TGTGCCTGGAGTGTGAGGGACAGGGGGTATCAGCCCCAGCATTTT. Protein: CAWSVRDRGYQPQHF. The complete variable domain, with remaining parts taken from reference TRBV30 and TRBJ1-5, reads SQTIHQWPATLVQPVGSPLSLECTVEGTSNPNLYWYRQAAGRGLQLLFYSVGIGQISSEVPQNLSASRPQDRQFILSSKKLLLSDSGFYLCAWSVRDRGYQPQHFGDGTRLSIL.

The chain couples TRBV9 to TRBJ2-3, with D tentatively TRBD1 (5 bases). Trimming left V 0 bases short and J 4 bases short, with 18 bases between. The germline gives CDR1 SGDLS, CDR2 YYNGEE. The CDR3 totals 17 residues. Here the CDR3 DNA reads TGTGCCAGCAGCGTAGATGGGGCGCCCGCCGCAGCAGATACGCAGTATTTT. Its protein product is CASSVDGAPAAADTQYF.

The chain carries TRBV4-2 and TRBJ2-1; TRBD2 aligns across 9 bases. Germline CDR1 is LGHNA and CDR2 is YNFKEQ. Trimming took 5 bases from V and 8 from J; bases not matched to a gene: 13. The CDR3 has 16 residues. The DNA of the CDR3 is TGTGCCAGCAGCTCCCGGAGGCGGGAGGGCGTAGATGAGCAGTTCTTC. Protein product: CASSSRRREGVDEQFF.

The sample holds one count of this clone. This chain connects TRBV28 to TRBJ1-1, with D perhaps matching TRBD1 (6 bases). The CDR3 consists of 13 residues. In germline, CDR1 is MDHEN, CDR2 SYDVKM. V lost 3 bases and J lost 5, with 10 bases in between. CDR3 loop: CASSFFRGTEAFF. In DNA form, the CDR3 reads TGTGCCAGCAGTTTTTTCAGGGGTACTGAAGCTTTCTTT.

The CDR3 nucleotides are TGTGCCAGCAGTTTCCCAGGGCAAGAGACCCAGTACTTC. Protein sequence: CASSFPGQETQYF. This chain connects TRBV28 to TRBJ2-5; D is possibly TRBD1 (5 bases). The CDR3 extends over 13 amino acids. The V end lost 3 bases, the J end lost 2 bases, and 7 bases lay between the germline ends. CDR1 is MDHEN and CDR2 is SYDVKM in the germline V gene.

This clone was seen only a few times. This chain links TRBV6-2 or TRBV6-3 with TRBJ2-1; tentative D call: TRBD1 (7 bases). Germline V gene sequence: CDR1 MNHEY, CDR2 SVGEGT. V gave up 4 bases and J gave up 2 bases, with 21 bases separating them. The CDR3 is 18 residues long. Here the CDR3 reads CASSSGPSAGQTYNEQFF. The DNA of the CDR3 is TGTGCCAGCAGTTCTGGACCGAGCGCGGGACAGACCTACAATGAGCAGTTCTTC.

The chain has TRBV30 and TRBJ2-1; 8 bases map to TRBD2. The trim removed 0 bases at V and 2 bases at J, leaving 9 bases unmatched. The CDR3 runs 17 residues. Germline CDR1 is GTSNPN and CDR2 is SVGIG (reference sequence). CDR3 in DNA: TGTGCCTGGAGTGTGGAGGGAAGCGGGAGTACCTACAATGAGCAGTTCTTC. Protein product: CAWSVEGSGSTYNEQFF. Based on the CDR3 plus reference TRBV30 and TRBJ2-1, the full variable domain is SQTIHQWPATLVQPVGSPLSLECTVEGTSNPNLYWYRQAAGRGLQLLFYSVGIGQISSEVPQNLSASRPQDRQFILSSKKLLLSDSGFYLCAWSVEGSGSTYNEQFFGPGTRLTVL.